The 27 T cell receptor beta chains below were found in one sample sequenced in a study of cytotoxic CD8 clonotypes in ibrutinib-treated CLL (dated by TCRdb to about 2021). Library construction relied on the immunoSEQ multiplex PCR assay. The clones in this table, taken by TCRdb from immuneACCESS, are in-frame only. Not every clone is retained; where verified, under half of the shortfall comes from an unresolved V gene, and the cause of the rest is unknown. The sample data list 50,000 or so clones, and roughly 85% of these were observed just once. Roughly 20% of the sample is taken by the ten largest. What the time point label conveys for this sample: 20 to 30 months on ibrutinib. Material: PBMCs, obtained after 24 months of ibrutinib treatment. The receptors here all came from a human donor with chronic lymphocytic leukemia.

This clone was detected a few times. The V and J genes are TRBV19 and TRBJ1-2, with D hard to call. The CDR3 is 12 residues long. Trimming removed 5 bases at V and 5 bases at J, with 9 bases between. Germline V lookup: CDR1 LNHDA, CDR2 SQIVND (reference sequence). CDR3: CASSADLYGYTF. CDR3 nucleotides: TGTGCCAGTAGTGCAGACCTATATGGCTACACCTTC.

The gene calls are TRBV5-8 and TRBJ2-5, with D unclear. CDR1 is SGHTS, CDR2 YDEGEE, per germline. The CDR3 is 10 residues long. The V gene lost 9 bases and the J gene lost 5 bases, with 8 bases spanning the gap. DNA for the CDR3: TGTGCCACCGCTGGGGAGACCCAGTACTTC. Encoded protein: CATAGETQYF.

This clone was seen only a few times. The chain uses TRBV7-2 and TRBJ2-2; D gene ambiguous. Germline values: CDR1 SGHTA, CDR2 FQGNSA. CDR3 size: 17 residues. V was pared by 7 bases and J by 1 base, with 19 bases between. The CDR3: CASNLESAFRNTGELFF. CDR3 coding DNA: TGTGCCAGCAATTTGGAAAGCGCATTTCGGAACACCGGGGAGCTGTTTTTT.

The rearrangement links TRBV28 to TRBJ2-7; D is perhaps TRBD1 or TRBD2 (6 bases each). The CDR3 length is 17 residues. Trimming removed 4 bases at V and 2 bases at J, with 21 bases between. Germline V gene lookup returns CDR1 MDHEN and CDR2 SYDVKM. The CDR3 spells CASSSRFGGPFAYEQYF. The CDR3 coding sequence is TGTGCCAGCAGTTCTCGGTTCGGGGGCCCTTTCGCCTACGAGCAGTACTTC.

The chain carries TRBV29-1 and TRBJ2-2, with D tentatively TRBD1 or TRBD2 (5 bases each). The V end was cut by 2 bases, the J end by 5 bases, with 24 bases between. Germline CDR1 is SQVTM and CDR2 is ANQGSEA. The CDR3 consists of 18 residues. The CDR3 DNA sequence: TGCAGCGTTGAACCTTCCACCCGGGGAACAGGAAGAACCGGGGAGCTGTTTTTT. Its protein product is CSVEPSTRGTGRTGELFF.

In DNA, the CDR3 is TGTGCCAGCAGTTTGATAGGGGCTAATGAAAAACTGTTTTTT. It specifies CASSLIGANEKLFF. V gene TRBV28 combines with J gene TRBJ1-4; tentatively, D is TRBD1 (5 bases). The germline V and J ends were trimmed by 3 bases and 3 bases, with 8 bases remaining between them. The CDR3 totals 14 residues. CDR1 is MDHEN, CDR2 SYDVKM, per germline.

This clone has only one observation. The V and J genes are TRBV6-1 and TRBJ1-2; TRBD1 agrees at 9 bases. V lost 2 bases and J lost 7; bases outside the gene matches: 8. The V gene's germline CDR1 is MNHNS and CDR2 SASEGT. The CDR3 consists of 15 residues. CDR3 DNA: TGTGCCAGCAGTGAAATTACAGGGGGCATTCGTGGCTACACCTTC. Its protein product is CASSEITGGIRGYTF.

This clone showed up just once. The chain combines TRBV7-2 with TRBJ2-5, with 7 positions matching TRBD2. Trimming at V came to 2 bases and at J to 1 base, leaving 1 base not matched to a gene. The CDR3 extends over 14 amino acids. The germline gives CDR1 SGHTA, CDR2 FQGNSA. CDR3 region: CASSLPSGQETQYF. CDR3 in DNA: TGTGCCAGCAGCTTACCTAGCGGCCAAGAGACCCAGTACTTC.

The V and J genes are TRBV5-1 and TRBJ2-1; 14 bases match TRBD2. CDR1 SGHRS and CDR2 YFSETQ come from the germline V gene. V shed 7 bases and J 1 base; nucleotides not matched to a gene: 10. The CDR3 sequence is 18 residues long. CDR3 in amino acids: CASLPGLAGERSYNEQFF. CDR3 in DNA: TGCGCCAGCCTTCCGGGACTAGCGGGAGAGAGGTCCTACAATGAGCAGTTCTTC.

The CDR3 DNA follows: TGCGCCAGCAGTCTACTAATCGGAACAGGCCCAGCCCTCGTCTATGGCTACACCTTC. This translates into CASSLLIGTGPALVYGYTF. The chain is built from TRBV23-1 and TRBJ1-2; D is perhaps TRBD1 (5 bases). TRBV23-1 counts as an open reading frame of uncertain function. The CDR3 totals 19 residues. Trimming pared 4 bases from V and 4 bases from J, leaving 28 bases between.

As DNA, the CDR3 is TGTGCCAGTAGTAGGGCAGGACTAGCGGGAGATGAGCAGTTCTTC. This gives the protein CASSRAGLAGDEQFF. The V and J genes are TRBV19 and TRBJ2-1; 13 bases are shared with TRBD2. Trimming at V came to 4 bases and at J to 8 bases, leaving 5 bases not matched to a gene. Germline lookup yields CDR1 LNHDA and CDR2 SQIVND (reference sequence). The CDR3 spans 15 residues.

The gene calls are TRBV10-3 and TRBJ1-5; D remains unclear. The V end was cut by 0 bases, the J end by 4 bases, with 13 bases between. The V gene's germline CDR1 is ENHRY and CDR2 SYGVKD. This CDR3 is built from 16 residues. CDR3 DNA: TGTGCCATCAGTGAGTCTAGTGGGGTTGGTAATCAGCCCCAGCATTTT. This gives the protein CAISESSGVGNQPQHF.

This rearrangement joins TRBV7-6 to TRBJ2-1; D tentatively reads TRBD1 or TRBD2 (5 bases each). This CDR3 has 14 residues. Trimming left V 5 bases short and J 10 bases short, with 18 bases between. CDR1 and CDR2 from the germline V gene are SGHVS and FNYEAQ. CDR3 residues: CASSVSAGGREQFF. CDR3 bases: TGTGCCAGCAGCGTATCTGCTGGGGGTAGGGAGCAGTTCTTC.

The rearrangement links TRBV15 to TRBJ2-7, with 8 positions matching TRBD1. In germline, CDR1 is LNHNV, CDR2 YYDKDF (reference sequence). Trimming removed 5 bases from V and 2 bases from J; junction bases left unmatched: 8. The CDR3 totals 15 residues. The CDR3 DNA reads TGTGCCACCAGCGTTGCGCCGACAGGGGCCTACGAGCAGTACTTC. Amino acids: CATSVAPTGAYEQYF.

The chain employs TRBV30 and TRBJ2-7, with D perhaps matching TRBD2 (6 bases). With 3 bases removed from V and 6 bases from J, the gap between germline ends came to 15 bases. The CDR3 runs 13 residues. Germline V gene sequence: CDR1 GTSNPN, CDR2 SVGIG (reference sequence). CDR3 nucleotide sequence: TGTGCCTGGAGAAGAGGGAGACTAGGCGAGCAGTACTTC. This gives the protein CAWRRGRLGEQYF.

The chain carries TRBV11-2 and TRBJ1-1, with D perhaps TRBD1 (5 bases). Germline CDR1 SGHAT, CDR2 FQNNGV. This CDR3 is 15 amino acids long. V was pared by 4 bases and J by 1 base, with 13 bases between. CDR3 loop: CASSSPGGRNTEAFF. CDR3 coding DNA: TGTGCCAGCAGCTCGCCCGGGGGTAGGAACACTGAAGCTTTCTTT.

Only a few counts were recorded for this clone. CDR3 coding DNA: TGTGCCACCAGCAGGAAACAGGGGGATGGCTACACCTTC. Protein product: CATSRKQGDGYTF. The chain employs TRBV15 and TRBJ1-2; 8 bases fit TRBD1. The CDR3 is made up of 13 amino acids. Germline V gene lookup returns CDR1 LNHNV and CDR2 YYDKDF (reference sequence). V was clipped by 3 bases and J by 6 bases; unmatched bases: 3.

J is TRBJ2-3 and V is TRBV20-1; the D gene could be TRBD1 or TRBD2 (5 bases each). Trimming stripped 6 bases from V and 12 bases from J, with 16 bases between. The CDR3 contains 11 residues. From germline, CDR1 is DFQATT and CDR2 SNEGSKA (reference sequence). The DNA of the CDR3 is TGCAGTGCCCGAGGGGCTAGTCTCCAGTATTTT. The encoded protein is CSARGASLQYF.

The chain joins TRBV4-2 to TRBJ1-3, with 9 bases aligning to TRBD1. V shed 1 base and J 3 bases; nucleotides not matched to a gene: 4. Germline CDR1 LGHNA, CDR2 YNFKEQ. The CDR3 has 16 amino acids. CDR3 coding DNA: TGTGCCAGCAGCCAAGGGGGGGACAGGGTTGGAAACACCATATATTTT. This gives the protein CASSQGGDRVGNTIYF.

This chain links TRBV19 with TRBJ2-5; TRBD2 might be the D (6 bases). The DNA end is a closer match to TRBJ2-7, so the J assignment may be wrong. Germline V gene data show CDR1 as LNHDA and CDR2 as SQIVND (reference sequence). The CDR3 runs 15 residues. The CDR3 coding sequence is TGTGCCAGTAGTATGACGGGGGATCCCTCCTACGAGCAGTACTTC. Translating gives CASSMTGDPSYEQYF.

This clone came up once. This chain uses TRBV27 with TRBJ2-3, with TRBD1 matching over 7 bases. Germline trimming cut 5 bases from V and 4 bases from J; bases unmatched to any gene: 6. The CDR3 is 14 amino acids. Germline V CDR1 and CDR2: MNHEY, SMNVEV (reference sequence). CDR3 sequence reads: CASSPGTEPDTQYF. The CDR3 DNA reads TGTGCCAGCAGTCCAGGGACAGAACCAGATACGCAGTATTTT.

V is TRBV7-2 and J is TRBJ2-5; D may be TRBD2 (5 bases). Germline loops: CDR1 SGHTA, CDR2 FQGNSA. CDR3 size: 15 residues. Trimming took off 0 bases at V and 4 bases at J, with 12 bases between the two ends. In DNA, the CDR3 is TGTGCCAGCAGCTTAGCGTTCCGGGAAGGAGAGACCCAGTACTTC. The encoded protein is CASSLAFREGETQYF.

The chain uses TRBV9 and TRBJ1-2; 11 bases align to TRBD1. Germline trimming cut 2 bases from V and 4 bases from J; bases unmatched to any gene: 4. CDR1 is SGDLS and CDR2 is YYNGEE in the germline V gene. This CDR3 comprises 15 residues. The CDR3 region is CASSVGTGGSYGYTF. The CDR3 region has the DNA TGTGCCAGCAGCGTGGGGACAGGGGGTAGCTATGGCTACACCTTC.

The chain employs TRBV7-2 and TRBJ2-1; 7 nucleotides agree with TRBD1. The CDR3 runs 13 residues. The J segment lost 6 bases and the V segment lost 4 bases, leaving 3 bases of the junction unmatched. Germline V gives CDR1 SGHTA, CDR2 FQGNSA. As DNA, the CDR3 is TGTGCCAGCAGCTCCCGACAGGGCAATGAGCAGTTCTTC. Protein sequence: CASSSRQGNEQFF.

V gene TRBV28 combines with J gene TRBJ1-2; TRBD1 might be the D (6 bases). The V and J ends lost 6 bases and 4 bases respectively, with 9 bases between them. The CDR3 is made up of 12 amino acids. CDR1 and CDR2 from the germline V gene are MDHEN and SYDVKM. The CDR3 region is CASRPGAYGYTF. DNA of the CDR3: TGTGCCAGCAGACCAGGGGCCTATGGCTACACCTTC.

J is TRBJ1-1 and V is TRBV28; tentative D call: TRBD1 (5 bases). The germline gives CDR1 MDHEN, CDR2 SYDVKM. Deletions cut 1 base from V and 1 base from J, with 10 bases between. This CDR3 has 15 residues. This CDR3 reads CASSLLNGQNTEAFF. CDR3 in DNA: TGTGCCAGCAGTTTATTAAACGGACAGAACACTGAAGCTTTCTTT.

This chain links TRBV6-1 with TRBJ1-3; 7 positions agree with TRBD1. The germline V gene encodes CDR1 MNHNS and CDR2 SASEGT. CDR3 length: 16 amino acids. V dropped 1 base and J dropped 3; count of bases not matched to a gene: 6. The CDR3 DNA reads TGTGCCAGCAGTGAAGTTAGGGGGCGCCTTGGAAACACCATATATTTT. Its protein is CASSEVRGRLGNTIYF.